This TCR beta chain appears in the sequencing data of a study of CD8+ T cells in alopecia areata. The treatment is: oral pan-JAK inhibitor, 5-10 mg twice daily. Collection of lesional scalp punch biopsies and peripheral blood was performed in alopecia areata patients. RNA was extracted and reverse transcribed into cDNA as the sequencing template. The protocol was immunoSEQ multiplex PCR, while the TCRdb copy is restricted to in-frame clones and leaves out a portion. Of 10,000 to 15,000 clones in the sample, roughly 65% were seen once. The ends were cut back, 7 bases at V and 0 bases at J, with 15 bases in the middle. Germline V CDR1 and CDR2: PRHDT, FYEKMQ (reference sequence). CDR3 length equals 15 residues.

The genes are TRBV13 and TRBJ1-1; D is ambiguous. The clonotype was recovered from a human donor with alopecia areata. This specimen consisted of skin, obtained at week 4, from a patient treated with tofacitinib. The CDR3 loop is CASTSVVGMNTEAFF. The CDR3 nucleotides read TGTGCCAGCACCTCGGTGGTGGGCATGAACACTGAAGCTTTCTTT.